This TCR beta chain was identified in a study of control samples from healthy donors and cancer patients. Produced via immunoSEQ multiplex PCR; TCRdb's table is partial and in-frame only. The sample holds approximately 94,000 clones, roughly 87% seen once. The CDR3 is 13 residues long. The germline gives CDR1 MNHEY, CDR2 SMNVEV (reference sequence). The V end lost 4 bases, the J end lost 8 bases, and 12 bases lay between the germline ends. The specimen sequenced was blood. This TCR came from a woman in her forties or fifties in good health. The rearrangement joins TRBV27 to TRBJ1-5, with a possible D match to TRBD1 (6 bases). The DNA of the CDR3 is TGTGCCAGCAGTTCCTTGGGGGCGAAGCCCCAGCATTTT. It specifies CASSSLGAKPQHF.